The 16 T cell receptor beta chains given below trace back to one sample, sequenced in a study of OX40 agonist ivuxolimab in advanced cancers. TCRdb's table, derived via immunoSEQ multiplex PCR, lists solely in-frame clones and lacks some. This sample has around 26,000 clones, with 81% found just once. The input for sequencing was CD4+ or CD8+ T cells sorted from blood, taken in a trial of the OX40 agonist ivuxolimab. The receptor source for this set is an adult with an advanced solid tumor such as melanoma, head and neck, liver or kidney cancer.

On this clone: Mismatch with germline at one junction end may stem from a read error. The V and J genes are TRBV11-2 and TRBJ2-7, with a weak D call TRBD1 (6 bases). The length of the CDR3 is 13 residues. Germline V lookup: CDR1 SGHAT, CDR2 FQNNGV. DNA of the CDR3: TGTGCCAGCAGTTTAGGGACAATGTACGAGCAGTACTTC. It encodes CASSLGTMYEQYF.

V gene TRBV19 combines with J gene TRBJ1-3; D gene ambiguous. Germline CDR1 reads LNHDA; CDR2 reads SQIVND (reference sequence). The CDR3 spans 13 residues. The V end was cut by 3 bases, the J end by 4 bases, with 7 bases between. CDR3 region: CASSIARGNTIYF. The CDR3 DNA sequence: TGTGCCAGTAGTATCGCCAGGGGAAACACCATATATTTT.

This chain joins TRBV5-6 and TRBJ2-1; TRBD2 matches 9 bases. J lost 15 bases, V lost 5 bases, and 9 bases had no gene match. CDR3 length: 12 residues. From germline, CDR1 is SGHDT and CDR2 YYEEEE. CDR3 sequence: CASRGFSGGRFF. For the CDR3, the DNA is TGTGCCAGCAGGGGATTTAGCGGGGGCCGGTTCTTC.

The chain has TRBV5-1 and TRBJ2-3; TRBD1 aligns across 7 bases. CDR3 length equals 15 residues. CDR1 SGHRS and CDR2 YFSETQ come from the germline V gene. With 2 bases clipped from V and 4 bases from J, the junction kept 7 bases outside the gene matches. This CDR3 reads CASSFGDSRSDTQYF. CDR3 DNA: TGCGCCAGCAGCTTCGGGGACAGTAGATCAGATACGCAGTATTTT.

Only one count was recorded for this clone. The rearrangement links TRBV4-1 to TRBJ2-5; 7 bases match TRBD2. The CDR3 totals 14 residues. J gave up 11 bases and V 1 base, and 10 bases lay outside the gene matches. CDR1 is MGHRA, CDR2 YSYEKL, per germline. This CDR3 reads CASSQVGRGWEQYF. The CDR3 nucleotides are TGCGCCAGCAGCCAAGTGGGGAGGGGCTGGGAGCAGTACTTC.

The J gene is TRBJ2-5, the V gene TRBV29-1; D uncertain. The better agreement between TRBJ2-7 and the DNA end casts doubt on the J call. CDR3 length equals 13 residues. Germline CDR1 and CDR2: SQVTM and ANQGSEA. The CDR3 DNA is TGCAGCGTTGAGCTGACGAGCTCCTACGAGCAGTACTTC. It codes for CSVELTSSYEQYF.

In its sample, this clone is medium-sized. The V call is TRBV2, the J call TRBJ1-2, with D perhaps TRBD1 (5 bases). The CDR3 contains 12 residues. CDR1 and CDR2 (germline): SNHLY, FYNNEI. V was cut by 7 bases and J by 3 bases, with 9 bases left in between. CDR3 nucleotide sequence: TGTGCCAGCATCAGGGACGACTATGGCTACACCTTC. This codes for CASIRDDYGYTF.

J is TRBJ2-1 and V is TRBV30, with 9 bases lining up with TRBD2. Germline CDR1 GTSNPN, CDR2 SVGIG (reference sequence). The CDR3 totals 15 residues. The trim removed 2 bases at V and 7 bases at J, leaving 9 bases unmatched. This CDR3 reads CAWSPGSGGANEQFF. The CDR3 DNA is TGTGCCTGGAGTCCGGGTAGCGGGGGAGCAAATGAGCAGTTCTTC. Full variable domain (remainder filled in from reference TRBV30 and TRBJ2-1): SQTIHQWPATLVQPVGSPLSLECTVEGTSNPNLYWYRQAAGRGLQLLFYSVGIGQISSEVPQNLSASRPQDRQFILSSKKLLLSDSGFYLCAWSPGSGGANEQFFGPGTRLTVL.

The gene calls are TRBV2 and TRBJ2-2; D possibly corresponds to TRBD1 (5 bases). Germline V gene lookup returns CDR1 SNHLY and CDR2 FYNNEI. The CDR3 is made up of 15 amino acids. Trimming took 2 bases from V and 6 from J, leaving 13 bases between them. CDR3 region: CASSELSGYAGELFF. The CDR3 nucleotides are TGTGCCAGCAGTGAACTGTCAGGGTATGCCGGGGAGCTGTTTTTT.

V is TRBV28 and J is TRBJ2-7; 10 positions match TRBD2. CDR1 and CDR2 (germline): MDHEN, SYDVKM. V shed 3 bases, J shed 0 bases, and the junction held 5 bases outside the gene matches. The CDR3 runs 16 residues. The CDR3 loop is CASSFKLAGSSYEQYF. Written as DNA, the CDR3 is TGTGCCAGCAGTTTTAAACTAGCGGGGAGCTCCTACGAGCAGTACTTC.

This chain uses TRBV7-2 with TRBJ1-6; no definite D call. Germline V lookup: CDR1 SGHTA, CDR2 FQGNSA. The CDR3 totals 16 residues. V shed 4 bases and J shed 7 bases, with 17 bases lying between them. The CDR3 DNA reads as TGTGCCAGCAGCTCCGACGGTAATTTTAAAAATTCACCCCTCCACTTT. This sequence encodes CASSSDGNFKNSPLHF.

The J gene is TRBJ2-7, the V gene TRBV7-6, with a tentative D call TRBD2 (5 bases). This CDR3 is 14 amino acids long. Germline V gives CDR1 SGHVS, CDR2 FNYEAQ. V was clipped by 0 bases and J by 7 bases, with 13 bases between them. CDR3 sequence reads: CASSLAAYGGEQYF. CDR3 coding DNA: TGTGCCAGCAGCTTAGCCGCATACGGCGGGGAGCAGTACTTC.

This chain links TRBV5-6 with TRBJ2-7, with D uncertain. The CDR3 is 13 residues long. V lost 0 bases to trimming and J lost 0 bases, with 4 bases between them. Germline CDR1 and CDR2: SGHDT and YYEEEE. DNA of the CDR3: TGTGCCAGCAGCTTGGCCATCTCCTACGAGCAGTACTTC. Its translation: CASSLAISYEQYF.

V gene TRBV9 combines with J gene TRBJ2-1; D is undetermined. CDR1 SGDLS and CDR2 YYNGEE come from the germline V gene. The CDR3 is made up of 15 amino acids. With 4 bases removed from V and 0 bases from J, the gap between germline ends came to 11 bases. CDR3 protein: CASSPPALSYNEQFF. The DNA of the CDR3 is TGTGCCAGCAGCCCCCCGGCTCTCTCCTACAATGAGCAGTTCTTC.

This chain joins TRBV5-1 and TRBJ2-7, with D perhaps TRBD1 (6 bases). CDR1 and CDR2 from the germline V gene are SGHRS and YFSETQ. V was pared by 4 bases and J by 2 bases, with 19 bases between. The CDR3 contains 16 residues. Written as DNA, the CDR3 is TGCGCCAGCAGCGGGGGCTCAGGGGTCATCGCCTACGAGCAGTACTTC. This gives the protein CASSGGSGVIAYEQYF.

This chain uses TRBV4-1 with TRBJ2-7; possibly TRBD2 for D (5 bases). V was shortened by 0 bases and J by 5 bases, with 17 bases between the two germline ends. Per germline, CDR1 MGHRA and CDR2 YSYEKL. The CDR3 consists of 16 residues. Here the CDR3 reads CASSQEASPVYDEQYF. The DNA of the CDR3 is TGCGCCAGCAGCCAAGAAGCTAGCCCAGTCTACGACGAGCAGTACTTC.